This T cell receptor (beta chain) was identified during a study of cytomegalovirus exposure and HLA in healthy donors. Regarding the study as a whole: Among the sequence variants, a highly shared cluster was likely an artifact of sequencing. Cytomegalovirus association was listed for roughly 160 TCR beta chains. At a 0.05 false discovery rate, a later analysis found approximately 15,000 TCR beta sequences to be associated with HLA alleles. A later analysis found common viral pathogens apparently linked to several of the most significant clusters.

PCR was performed using 60 Vbeta and 13 Jbeta primers. The table came from immunoSEQ multiplex PCR; TCRdb's copy has only in-frame clones and leaves some out. Of approximately 130,000 clones listed, less than 10% are singletons. This clone was observed many times. Its antigen remains unidentified. The sample comprised PBMCs. This TCR was sampled from a woman between 40 and 50 years old in good health and CMV-seropositive.

CDR3 bases: TGTGCCAGCAGTGAAATGGCGGAAGCCTACGAGCAGTACTTC. Translating gives CASSEMAEAYEQYF. The V and J genes are TRBV6-1 and TRBJ2-7; no clear D gene. The CDR3 has 14 residues. V was clipped by 2 bases and J by 2 bases, with 10 bases between them. Germline V gene lookup returns CDR1 MNHNS and CDR2 SASEGT.